This T cell receptor beta chain is drawn from a study of blood T cell repertoires in COVID-19. At the level of the study: Sites in the United States, Italy and Spain provided acute and convalescent COVID-19 samples. The analysed material was cDNA or gDNA that came from T cells, B-cell-depleted T cells, or PBMCs.

Points on this clone: One end of the junction varies from germline; a read error may be responsible.

How the authors handled the data: Scientists estimated how many nucleated cells there were by amplifying reference gene primers. Some clones are missing from TCRdb's copy, which holds only in-frame ones; the method was immunoSEQ multiplex PCR. The D gene and trimming were derived from the DNA, and the V and J assignments and clone size from that table. The table lists under 250,000 clones, approximately 87% of them singletons. CDR1 and CDR2 (germline): SSHAT, FNYEAQ (reference sequence). This CDR3 contains 14 residues. Sequenced sample: peripheral blood. The chain carries TRBV7-7 and TRBJ2-7; no clear D gene. This TCR was sampled from a man aged 60 to 75 with acute or convalescent COVID-19. CDR3 residues: CASSRDTSSYEQYF. As DNA, the CDR3 is TGTGCTAGCAGCAGAGACACCTCTTCCTACGAGCAGTACTTC.